A selection of T cell receptor beta chains follows, all from one sample in a study of T-cell memory formation after mild COVID-19. TCRdb called the 5' RACE reads again in MiXCR, with one record for every CDR3 protein. The data show about 280,000 distinct CDR3 sequences, 8% to 10% seen once. Material: PBMCs or a T cell subset sorted from them (not recorded which). The receptors derive from a young man who had mild COVID-19 (a few samples of this study predate the infection). Cell type and time point are not known. Both conserved end residues are part of each CDR3. Fields, in order: V gene, J gene, D gene, CDR3 protein. The D gene is left open where the match is weak.

>TRBV19|TRBJ2-2|-
CASTYTGELFF
>TRBV7-9|TRBJ2-5|TRBD2
CASSPGTGGRTQYF
>TRBV7-9|TRBJ1-2|TRBD1
CASPYPGTGGDGYTF
>TRBV7-9|TRBJ2-3|TRBD2
CASSYHVAGFADTQYF
>TRBV15|TRBJ2-7|-
CATSRDQSEQYF
>TRBV5-1|TRBJ2-1|TRBD1
CASSLGGQQPYNEQFF
>TRBV7-2|TRBJ1-6|TRBD1
CASSSQGPNSPLHF
>TRBV4-3|TRBJ2-1|-
CASSQTMTGPTSYNEQFF
>TRBV5-3|TRBJ1-1|-
CARSPHPGEGTEAYF
>TRBV6-5|TRBJ1-1|TRBD1
CASRSRGHGAEAFF
>TRBV29-1|TRBJ1-4|TRBD1
CSVTGPLGHNEKLFF
>TRBV5-1|TRBJ2-2|TRBD2
CASLPSGGAVGTGELFF
>TRBV4-3|TRBJ1-2|-
CASSQDSQGGRYGYTF
>TRBV3-1|TRBJ1-4|-
CASSQTGGGEKLFF
>TRBV7-9|TRBJ1-2|-
CASRPPEVHTF
>TRBV5-1|TRBJ2-1|TRBD2
CASSLSSGGADEQFF
>TRBV15|TRBJ2-2|TRBD2
CATSRPLPGLAYTGELFF
>TRBV20-1|TRBJ2-1|TRBD2
CSARYQSSGGNEQFF
>TRBV7-2|TRBJ1-2|-
CASSYGSNYGYTF
>TRBV7-9|TRBJ1-2|-
CASSPRTARGYGYTF
>TRBV6-2/TRBV6-3|TRBJ1-1|-
CASSYPQPWGINTEAFF
>TRBV28|TRBJ2-3|TRBD1
CASSRGQGGTDTQYF
>TRBV7-2|TRBJ2-7|-
CASSWRDYEQYF
>TRBV6-1|TRBJ2-7|-
CASSGLSYEQYF
>TRBV5-1|TRBJ1-3|-
CASSPTTQSSSGNTIYF